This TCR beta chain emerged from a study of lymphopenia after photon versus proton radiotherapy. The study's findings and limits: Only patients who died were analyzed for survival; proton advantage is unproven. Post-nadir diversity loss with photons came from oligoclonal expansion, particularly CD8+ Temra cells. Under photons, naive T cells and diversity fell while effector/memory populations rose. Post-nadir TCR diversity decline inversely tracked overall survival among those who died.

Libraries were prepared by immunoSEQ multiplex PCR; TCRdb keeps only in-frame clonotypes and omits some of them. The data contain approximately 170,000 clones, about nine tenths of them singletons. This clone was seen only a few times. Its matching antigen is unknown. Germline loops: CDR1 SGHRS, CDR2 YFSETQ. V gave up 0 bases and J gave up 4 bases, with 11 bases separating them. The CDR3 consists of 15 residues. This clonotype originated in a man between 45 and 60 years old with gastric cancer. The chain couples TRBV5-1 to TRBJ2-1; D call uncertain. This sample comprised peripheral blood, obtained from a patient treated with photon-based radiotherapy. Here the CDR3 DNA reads TGCGCCAGCAGCTTGGCCGGGCTAGTTTACAATGAGCAGTTCTTC. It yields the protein CASSLAGLVYNEQFF.